The 29 T cell receptor beta chains given below trace back to one sample, sequenced in a study of shared clonotypes between healthy human individuals. The table came from immunoSEQ multiplex PCR; TCRdb's copy has only in-frame clones and leaves some out. Of 530,000 or so clones listed, roughly 85% were seen once; the top ten hold around 12%. Material for sequencing was PBMCs. The receptors stem from a woman in her forties in good health. Some clones in this sample may be carry-over from other donors' samples.

The CDR3 bases are TGTGCCAGCAGCCAGGGGAGGGGCTATGGCACCGGGGAGCTGTTTTTT. Translation gives CASSQGRGYGTGELFF. The chain links TRBV4-2 to TRBJ2-2, with 7 bases lining up with TRBD2. Germline loops: CDR1 LGHNA, CDR2 YNFKEQ. The CDR3 has 16 residues. The junction had 8 bases not matched to a gene; V was cut back by 3 bases and J by 4 bases.

The genes are TRBV19 and TRBJ2-1, with D tentatively TRBD2 (6 bases). The CDR3 has 15 residues. Germline CDR1 and CDR2: LNHDA and SQIVND (reference sequence). V was clipped by 3 bases and J by 5 bases, with 14 bases between them. CDR3 DNA sequence: TGTGCCAGTAGTATCCGGGACTTGAGTAACAATGAGCAGTTCTTC. Amino acids: CASSIRDLSNNEQFF.

The J gene is TRBJ1-1, the V gene TRBV18; D is unclear. Germline-derived CDR1 and CDR2 are KGHSH and LQKENI. The CDR3 totals 14 residues. V was pared by 1 base and J by 1 base, with 7 bases between. CDR3 sequence (DNA): TGTGCCAGCTCACCACGGGCCTCGAACACTGAAGCTTTCTTT. Its protein product is CASSPRASNTEAFF.

This clone appeared once. The genes are TRBV5-1 and TRBJ2-5; D is perhaps TRBD1 (5 bases). V gave up 0 bases and J gave up 1 base, with 7 bases separating them. The V gene's germline CDR1 is SGHRS and CDR2 YFSETQ. The CDR3 contains 14 residues. CDR3 protein: CASSLGTFQETQYF. CDR3 sequence (DNA): TGCGCCAGCAGCTTGGGGACATTCCAAGAGACCCAGTACTTC.

V usage is TRBV7-2 and J usage is TRBJ2-2; 12 bases agree with TRBD1. V lost 5 bases, J lost 4 bases, and 11 bases stayed unmatched. CDR3 size: 18 residues. Germline loops: CDR1 SGHTA, CDR2 FQGNSA. CDR3 region: CASSPSLRDRGRTGELFF. The CDR3 DNA follows: TGTGCCAGCAGCCCGAGTTTACGGGACAGGGGGCGCACCGGGGAGCTGTTTTTT.

CDR3 sequence reads: CASSLVGLHEKLFF. For the CDR3, the DNA is TGCGCCAGCAGCTTGGTTGGGCTTCACGAAAAACTGTTTTTT. This chain uses TRBV5-1 with TRBJ1-4; the D is unclear. The CDR3 extends over 14 amino acids. Trimming removed 0 bases from V and 8 bases from J, with 11 bases in between. Germline assignment: CDR1 SGHRS and CDR2 YFSETQ.

CDR3 loop: CASSAGQGAGQPQHF. CDR3 in DNA: TGTGCCAGCAGCGCCGGGCAGGGGGCAGGGCAGCCCCAGCATTTT. This sequence joins TRBV7-2 and TRBJ1-5; TRBD1 matches at 8 bases. The CDR3 length is 15 residues. The ends lost 5 bases at V and 7 bases at J; junction bases unmatched: 10. Looked up from germline, CDR1 is SGHTA and CDR2 is FQGNSA.

The genes are TRBV15 and TRBJ2-2, with a weak D call TRBD1 (6 bases). V was trimmed by 4 bases and J by 0 bases, leaving 9 bases between them. The V gene's germline CDR1 is LNHNV and CDR2 YYDKDF (reference sequence). The CDR3 covers 15 residues. The CDR3 is CATSKDSPNTGELFF. The CDR3 nucleotides read TGTGCCACCAGCAAGGACAGCCCGAACACCGGGGAGCTGTTTTTT.

This chain joins TRBV5-1 and TRBJ2-7, with 10 bases aligning to TRBD2. Germline V gives CDR1 SGHRS, CDR2 YFSETQ. This CDR3 is 17 amino acids long. J gave up 3 bases and V 2 bases, and 11 bases lay outside the gene matches. The CDR3 DNA sequence: TGCGCCAGCAGCTTCGTTCTAGCGGGAGATCGGGACTACGAGCAGTACTTC. It codes for CASSFVLAGDRDYEQYF.

The chain has TRBV4-3 and TRBJ2-2, with 9 nucleotides matching TRBD2. The CDR3 length is 19 residues. Germline V gives CDR1 LGHNA, CDR2 YSLEER. V lost 4 bases, J lost 6 bases, and 18 bases stayed unmatched. The CDR3 here is CASSPPSTREGLWAGELFF. CDR3 nucleotides: TGCGCCAGCAGCCCCCCAAGTACGCGGGAGGGCCTCTGGGCCGGGGAGCTGTTTTTT.

The gene calls are TRBV27 and TRBJ2-3; TRBD2 might be the D (5 bases). CDR3 length: 12 amino acids. Germline lookup yields CDR1 MNHEY and CDR2 SMNVEV (reference sequence). The ends were cut back, 5 bases at V and 5 bases at J, with 8 bases in the middle. The chain's CDR3 is CASSPGGDTQYF. The CDR3, as DNA: TGTGCCAGCAGTCCCGGAGGAGATACGCAGTATTTT.

This rearrangement joins TRBV6-5 to TRBJ2-6, with D uncertain. V lost 4 bases to trimming and J lost 4 bases, with 14 bases between them. The CDR3 extends over 16 amino acids. Germline V gene sequence: CDR1 MNHEY, CDR2 SVGAGI. The CDR3 loop is CASSWGGLGGANVLTF. CDR3 sequence (DNA): TGTGCCAGCAGTTGGGGTGGCCTAGGAGGGGCCAACGTCCTGACTTTC.

The table lists this clone with a few counts. The chain recombines TRBV29-1 with TRBJ1-2; D call uncertain. The CDR3 covers 10 residues. Germline CDR1 SQVTM, CDR2 ANQGSEA. Trimming removed 2 bases from V and 4 bases from J, with 2 bases in between. This CDR3 reads CSVELYGYTF. The CDR3 DNA is TGCAGCGTTGAACTCTATGGCTACACCTTC.

The chain combines TRBV9 with TRBJ2-1; 8 bases are a match to TRBD2. Germline CDR1 is SGDLS and CDR2 is YYNGEE. The CDR3 is made up of 17 amino acids. J gave up 0 bases and V 4 bases, and 9 bases lay outside the gene matches. The CDR3 region has the DNA TGTGCCAGCAGCTCCCGGGGGGGTGAGGGCTCCTACAATGAGCAGTTCTTC. Encoded protein: CASSSRGGEGSYNEQFF.

The chain couples TRBV10-3 to TRBJ1-5, with D hard to call. Germline lookup yields CDR1 ENHRY and CDR2 SYGVKD. V lost 2 bases, J lost 2 bases, and 7 bases lay in between. This CDR3 is built from 14 residues. CDR3 bases: TGTGCCATCAGTGAGGCCTGGGGCAATCAGCCCCAGCATTTT. Its translation is CAISEAWGNQPQHF.

This sequence joins TRBV27 and TRBJ2-3; 10 nucleotides align to TRBD1. V shed 3 bases and J 8 bases; nucleotides not matched to a gene: 11. Germline V gives CDR1 MNHEY, CDR2 SMNVEV (reference sequence). This CDR3 contains 16 residues. For the CDR3, the DNA is TGTGCCAGCAGTTTGAGGCCGACAGGGGGCTTGGTTACGCAGTATTTT. Protein product: CASSLRPTGGLVTQYF.

This chain joins TRBV4-3 and TRBJ2-7; no definite D call. The germline V gene has CDR1 LGHNA and CDR2 YSLEER. The CDR3 loop spans 12 amino acids. V lost 2 bases and J 7 bases, leaving 9 bases between the germline ends. Written as DNA, the CDR3 is TGCGCCAGCAGCCAAATAGGTGGTGAGCAGTACTTC. It translates to CASSQIGGEQYF.

The chain carries TRBV2 and TRBJ1-2; D is undetermined. Per the germline V gene, CDR1 is SNHLY and CDR2 is FYNNEI. The CDR3 has 15 amino acids. V lost 4 bases, J lost 0 bases, and 12 bases lay in between. The CDR3 DNA is TGTGCCAGCAGTGGGTCCCAGATGTCTAACTATGGCTACACCTTC. Amino acid sequence: CASSGSQMSNYGYTF.

The DNA of the CDR3 is TGTGCCAGCAGCCACAGGGGCTACAATGAGCAGTTCTTC. Amino acid sequence: CASSHRGYNEQFF. V usage is TRBV11-2 and J usage is TRBJ2-1; 7 bases fit TRBD1. The CDR3 contains 13 residues. Germline CDR1 SGHAT, CDR2 FQNNGV. With 5 bases clipped from V and 3 bases from J, the junction kept 1 base outside the gene matches.

This rearrangement joins TRBV18 to TRBJ2-6; D possibly corresponds to TRBD2 (5 bases). The CDR3 covers 17 residues. Trimming stripped 0 bases from V and 0 bases from J, with 9 bases between. Germline CDR1 reads KGHSH; CDR2 reads LQKENI. CDR3: CASSPPAGSSGANVLTF. In DNA form, the CDR3 reads TGTGCCAGCTCACCACCTGCGGGTAGCTCTGGGGCCAACGTCCTGACTTTC.

V is TRBV10-3 and J is TRBJ2-1; D might be TRBD1 (7 bases). Germline V gene lookup returns CDR1 ENHRY and CDR2 SYGVKD. The CDR3 length is 17 residues. Between the trimmed V and J ends, which lost 0 bases and 0 bases, there was a span of 12 bases. The CDR3 here is CAISESAGGISYNEQFF. CDR3 nucleotides: TGTGCCATCAGTGAGTCCGCAGGGGGGATCTCCTACAATGAGCAGTTCTTC.

CDR3 residues: CASSDSLSSSYNEQFF. The DNA of the CDR3 is TGTGCCAGCAGTGACTCTCTCTCGAGCTCCTACAATGAGCAGTTCTTC. The V and J genes are TRBV6-4 and TRBJ2-1; D remains unclear. Germline CDR1 MRHNA, CDR2 SNTAGT. V was pared by 0 bases and J by 0 bases, with 9 bases between. The CDR3 has 16 amino acids.

V and J are TRBV4-2 and TRBJ2-5; 9 positions agree with TRBD2. There are 15 residues in the CDR3. CDR1 and CDR2 (germline): LGHNA, YNFKEQ. After removal of 0 bases from V and 2 bases from J, the junction contained 1 base not matched to a gene. In DNA, the CDR3 is TGTGCCAGCAGCCAAGATCTAGCGGGACAAGAGACCCAGTACTTC. Translating gives CASSQDLAGQETQYF.

The chain has TRBV7-3 and TRBJ1-5; possibly TRBD1 for D (6 bases). The CDR3 length is 15 residues. Deletions cut 4 bases from V and 5 bases from J, with 15 bases between. The germline gives CDR1 SGHTA, CDR2 FQGTGA. The CDR3 protein is CASSSNGGRDQPQHF. The CDR3 nucleotides are TGTGCCAGCAGCTCGAACGGGGGGCGCGATCAGCCCCAGCATTTT.

Only one count was recorded for this clone. The rearrangement links TRBV20-1 to TRBJ1-3; D gene uncertain. V was cut by 6 bases and J by 2 bases, with 5 bases left in between. The CDR3 is made up of 11 amino acids. Germline V gives CDR1 DFQATT, CDR2 SNEGSKA (reference sequence). The CDR3 loop reads CSAPTGNTIYF. Here the CDR3 DNA reads TGCAGTGCGCCTACTGGAAACACCATATATTTT.

V usage is TRBV6-5 and J usage is TRBJ2-1; TRBD1 agrees at 11 bases. V lost 4 bases and J lost 8; bases outside the gene matches: 7. The CDR3 totals 15 residues. CDR1 and CDR2 (germline): MNHEY, SVGAGI. The CDR3 coding sequence is TGTGCCAGCAGTTCTGGACAGGGGGCTTGGCATGAGCAGTTCTTC. Its translation: CASSSGQGAWHEQFF.

Only one count was recorded for this clone. V gene TRBV7-2 combines with J gene TRBJ2-7; TRBD1 aligns across 9 bases. Germline V gives CDR1 SGHTA, CDR2 FQGNSA. V dropped 0 bases and J dropped 2; count of bases not matched to a gene: 2. The CDR3 is 15 residues long. The DNA of the CDR3 is TGTGCCAGCAGCTTAGCGAGGGACAGGGCCTACGAGCAGTACTTC. It specifies CASSLARDRAYEQYF.

The table lists this clone with many counts. The V and J genes are TRBV11-2 and TRBJ2-4; a weak D match, TRBD1 (5 bases). CDR3 length: 15 residues. Germline CDR1 SGHAT, CDR2 FQNNGV. Between the trimmed V and J ends, which lost 0 bases and 7 bases, there was a span of 13 bases. The CDR3 loop is CASSLDRPRVNIQYF. The DNA for the CDR3 is TGTGCCAGCAGCTTAGATAGGCCCAGGGTTAACATTCAGTACTTC.

The chain is built from TRBV7-2 and TRBJ2-7; TRBD2 agrees at 11 bases. V was pared by 5 bases and J by 1 base, with 10 bases of the junction left unmatched. The CDR3 spans 17 residues. CDR1 and CDR2 (germline): SGHTA, FQGNSA. In nucleotides, the CDR3 is TGTGCCAGCAGCGCTGTGGTTACTAGCGGGAGTTCCTACGAGCAGTACTTC. It is translated as CASSAVVTSGSSYEQYF.